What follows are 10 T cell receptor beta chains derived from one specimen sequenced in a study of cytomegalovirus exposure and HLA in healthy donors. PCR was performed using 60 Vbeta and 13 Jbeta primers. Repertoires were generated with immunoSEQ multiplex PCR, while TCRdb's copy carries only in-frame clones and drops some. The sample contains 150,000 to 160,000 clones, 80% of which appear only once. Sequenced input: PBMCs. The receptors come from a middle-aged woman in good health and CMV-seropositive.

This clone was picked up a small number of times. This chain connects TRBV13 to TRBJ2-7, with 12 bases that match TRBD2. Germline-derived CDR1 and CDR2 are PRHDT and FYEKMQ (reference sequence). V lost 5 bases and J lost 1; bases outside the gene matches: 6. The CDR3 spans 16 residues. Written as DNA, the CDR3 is TGTGCCAGCAGCGCCCAGACTAGCGGGAGTTCCTACGAGCAGTACTTC. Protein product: CASSAQTSGSSYEQYF.

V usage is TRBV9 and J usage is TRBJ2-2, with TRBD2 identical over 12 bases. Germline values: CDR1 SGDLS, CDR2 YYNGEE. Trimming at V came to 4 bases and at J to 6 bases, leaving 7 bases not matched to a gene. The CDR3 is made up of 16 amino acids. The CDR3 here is CASSLGASGRAGELFF. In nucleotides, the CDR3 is TGTGCCAGCAGCCTAGGGGCTAGCGGGAGGGCCGGGGAGCTGTTTTTT.

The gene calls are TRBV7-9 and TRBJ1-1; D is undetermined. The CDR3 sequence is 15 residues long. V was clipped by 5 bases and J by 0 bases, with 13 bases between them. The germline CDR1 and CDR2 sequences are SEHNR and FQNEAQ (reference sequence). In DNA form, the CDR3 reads TGTGCCAGCAGCCCCAGGTTCCACATGAACACTGAAGCTTTCTTT. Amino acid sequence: CASSPRFHMNTEAFF.

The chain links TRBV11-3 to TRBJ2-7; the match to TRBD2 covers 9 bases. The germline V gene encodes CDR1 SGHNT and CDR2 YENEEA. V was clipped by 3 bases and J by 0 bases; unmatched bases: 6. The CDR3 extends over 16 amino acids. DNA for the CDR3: TGTGCCAGCAGCTTCCTTTCGACTAGCGGCTCCTACGAGCAGTACTTC. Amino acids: CASSFLSTSGSYEQYF.

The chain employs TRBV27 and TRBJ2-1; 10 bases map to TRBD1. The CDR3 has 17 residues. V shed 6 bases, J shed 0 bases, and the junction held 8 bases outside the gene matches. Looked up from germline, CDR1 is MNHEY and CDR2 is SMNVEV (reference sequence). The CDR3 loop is CASRRTGGRSSYNEQFF. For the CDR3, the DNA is TGTGCCAGCAGGCGGACAGGGGGTAGGAGCTCCTACAATGAGCAGTTCTTC.

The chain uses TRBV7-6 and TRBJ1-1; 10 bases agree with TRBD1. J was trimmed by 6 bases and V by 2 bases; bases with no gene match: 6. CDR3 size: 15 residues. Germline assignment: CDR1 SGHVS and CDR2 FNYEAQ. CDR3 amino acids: CASSLRQGAWAEAFF. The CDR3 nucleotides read TGTGCCAGCAGCTTACGACAGGGGGCGTGGGCTGAAGCTTTCTTT. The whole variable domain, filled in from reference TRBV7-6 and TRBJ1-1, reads GAGVSQSPRYKVTKRGQDVALRCDPISGHVSLYWYRQALGQGPEFLTYFNYEAQQDKSGLPNDRFSAERPEGSISTLTIQRTEQRDSAMYRCASSLRQGAWAEAFFGQGTRLTVV.

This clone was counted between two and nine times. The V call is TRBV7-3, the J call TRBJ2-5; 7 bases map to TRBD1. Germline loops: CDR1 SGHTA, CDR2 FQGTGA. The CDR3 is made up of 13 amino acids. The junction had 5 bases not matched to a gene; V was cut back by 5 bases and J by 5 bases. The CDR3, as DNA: TGTGCCAGCAGCAGACAGGGAGAGGAGACCCAGTACTTC. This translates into CASSRQGEETQYF.

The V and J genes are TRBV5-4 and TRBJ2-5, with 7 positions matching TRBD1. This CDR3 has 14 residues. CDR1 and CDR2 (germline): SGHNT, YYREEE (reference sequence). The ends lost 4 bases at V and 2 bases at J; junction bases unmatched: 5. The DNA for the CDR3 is TGTGCCAGCAGCCCTTCGGACAGGCAAGAGACCCAGTACTTC. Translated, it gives CASSPSDRQETQYF.

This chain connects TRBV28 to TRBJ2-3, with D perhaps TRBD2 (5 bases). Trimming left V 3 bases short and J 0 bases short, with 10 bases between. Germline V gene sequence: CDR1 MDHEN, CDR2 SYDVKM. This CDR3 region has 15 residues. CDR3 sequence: CASSFEGSSTDTQYF. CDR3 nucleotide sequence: TGTGCCAGCAGTTTTGAAGGGAGTAGCACAGATACGCAGTATTTT.

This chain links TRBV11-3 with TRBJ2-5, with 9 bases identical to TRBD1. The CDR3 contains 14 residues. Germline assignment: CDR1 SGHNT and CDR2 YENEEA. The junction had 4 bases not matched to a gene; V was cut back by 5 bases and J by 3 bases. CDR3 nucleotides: TGTGCCAGCAGCCAAAGGACAGGGGAAGAGACCCAGTACTTC. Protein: CASSQRTGEETQYF.